Reported below is one T cell receptor beta chain. Its antigen is currently unknown. TCRdb re-called the RT-PCR reads with MiXCR, one entry per CDR3 protein. The sample lists some 850,000 distinct CDR3 sequences, less than 20% occurring once. This sample stems from a study of response to subunit inactivated influenza vaccine. Study-level points and caveats: Authors suggested seasonal influenza vaccinations each recruit few new T cells.

The sample here was PBMCs from blood, taken around 5 days after vaccination. The source is a man aged 50 to 60 who received an inactivated influenza vaccine.

CDR3 loop: CATKDSSQETQYF. CDR3 DNA: TGTGCCACAAAAGACAGTTCCCAAGAGACCCAGTACTTC. The chain recombines TRBV10-3 with TRBJ2-5; D is possibly TRBD1 (5 bases). Looked up from germline, CDR1 is ENHRY and CDR2 is SYGVKD. The germline V and J ends were trimmed by 10 bases and 1 base, with 13 bases remaining between them. This CDR3 is built from 13 residues.